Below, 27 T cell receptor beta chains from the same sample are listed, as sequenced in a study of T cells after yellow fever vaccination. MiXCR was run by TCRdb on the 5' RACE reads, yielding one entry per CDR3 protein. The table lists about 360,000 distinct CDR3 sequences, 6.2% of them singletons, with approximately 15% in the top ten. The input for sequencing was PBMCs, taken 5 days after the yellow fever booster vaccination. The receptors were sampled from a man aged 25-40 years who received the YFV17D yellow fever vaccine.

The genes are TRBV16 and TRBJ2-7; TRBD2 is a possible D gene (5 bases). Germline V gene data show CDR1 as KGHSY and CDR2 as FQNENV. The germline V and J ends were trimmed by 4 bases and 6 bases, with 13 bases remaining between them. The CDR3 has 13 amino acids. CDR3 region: CASSPSIGVEQYF. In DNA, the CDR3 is TGTGCCAGCAGCCCTTCTATCGGGGTCGAGCAGTACTTC.

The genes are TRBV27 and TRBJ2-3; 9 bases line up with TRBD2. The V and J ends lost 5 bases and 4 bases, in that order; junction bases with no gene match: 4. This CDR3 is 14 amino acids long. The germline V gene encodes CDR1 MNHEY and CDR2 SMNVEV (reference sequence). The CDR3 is CASSGGGAPDTQYF. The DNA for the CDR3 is TGTGCCAGCAGTGGCGGGGGGGCCCCAGATACGCAGTATTTT.

The chain's CDR3 is CASSSGSSSSYNEQFF. The CDR3 region has the DNA TGCGCCAGCAGCTCCGGGTCATCGAGCTCCTACAATGAGCAGTTCTTC. V usage is TRBV5-1 and J usage is TRBJ2-1; no firm D call. Germline CDR1 is SGHRS and CDR2 is YFSETQ. The CDR3 loop spans 16 amino acids. Trimming cost V 3 bases and J 0 bases, with 13 bases left between them.

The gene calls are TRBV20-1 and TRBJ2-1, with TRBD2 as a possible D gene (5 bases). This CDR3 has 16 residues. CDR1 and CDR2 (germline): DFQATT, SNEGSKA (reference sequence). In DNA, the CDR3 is TGCAGCCTATCCCACCCAAAGACCCGGGGTTACAATGAGCAGTTCTTC. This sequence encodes CSLSHPKTRGYNEQFF.

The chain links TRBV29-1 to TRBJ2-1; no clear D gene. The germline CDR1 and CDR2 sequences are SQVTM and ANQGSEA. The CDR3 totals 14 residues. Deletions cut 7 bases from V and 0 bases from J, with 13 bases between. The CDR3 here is CSAAKESSYNEQFF. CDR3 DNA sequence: TGCAGCGCGGCGAAGGAGAGCTCCTACAATGAGCAGTTCTTC.

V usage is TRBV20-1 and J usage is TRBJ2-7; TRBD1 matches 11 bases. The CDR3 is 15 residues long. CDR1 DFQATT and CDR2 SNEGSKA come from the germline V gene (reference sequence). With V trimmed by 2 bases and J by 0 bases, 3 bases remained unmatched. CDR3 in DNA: TGCAGTGCTAGACCCGGGACAGGGGGCTCCTACGAGCAGTACTTC. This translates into CSARPGTGGSYEQYF.

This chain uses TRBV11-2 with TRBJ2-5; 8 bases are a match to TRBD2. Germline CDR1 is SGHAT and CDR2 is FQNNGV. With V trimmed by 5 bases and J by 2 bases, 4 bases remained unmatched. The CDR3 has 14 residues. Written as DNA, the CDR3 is TGTGCCAGCAGCCGACTAGCGAATCAAGAGACCCAGTACTTC. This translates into CASSRLANQETQYF.

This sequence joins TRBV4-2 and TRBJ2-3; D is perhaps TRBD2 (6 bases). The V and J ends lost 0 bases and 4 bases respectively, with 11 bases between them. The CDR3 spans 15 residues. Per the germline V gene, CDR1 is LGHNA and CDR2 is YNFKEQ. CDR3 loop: CASSQEVGSPDTQYF. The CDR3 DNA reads TGTGCCAGCAGCCAAGAGGTCGGGAGCCCAGATACGCAGTATTTT.

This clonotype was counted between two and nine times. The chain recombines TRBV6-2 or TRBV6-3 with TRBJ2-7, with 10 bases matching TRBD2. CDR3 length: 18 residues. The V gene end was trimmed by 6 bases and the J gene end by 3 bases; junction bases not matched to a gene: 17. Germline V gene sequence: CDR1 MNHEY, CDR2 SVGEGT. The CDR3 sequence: CASSYPNRPGLASYEQYF. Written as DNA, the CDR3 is TGTGCCAGCAGCTACCCCAACAGACCGGGACTAGCGAGCTACGAGCAGTACTTC.

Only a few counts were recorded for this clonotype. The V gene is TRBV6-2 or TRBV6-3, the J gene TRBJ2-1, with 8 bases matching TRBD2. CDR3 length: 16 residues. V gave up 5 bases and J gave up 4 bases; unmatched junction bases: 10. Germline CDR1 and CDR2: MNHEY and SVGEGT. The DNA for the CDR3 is TGTGCCAGCAGTCAGGAACTAGCGGAACCTTACAATGAGCAGTTCTTC. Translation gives CASSQELAEPYNEQFF.

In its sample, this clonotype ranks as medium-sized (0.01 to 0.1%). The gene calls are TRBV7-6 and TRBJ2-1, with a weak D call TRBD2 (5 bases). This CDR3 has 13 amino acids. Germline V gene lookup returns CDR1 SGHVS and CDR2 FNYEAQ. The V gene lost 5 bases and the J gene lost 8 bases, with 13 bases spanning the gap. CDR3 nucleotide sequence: TGTGCCAGCAGCCGTAGTTCGAGGGATGAGCAGTTCTTC. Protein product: CASSRSSRDEQFF.

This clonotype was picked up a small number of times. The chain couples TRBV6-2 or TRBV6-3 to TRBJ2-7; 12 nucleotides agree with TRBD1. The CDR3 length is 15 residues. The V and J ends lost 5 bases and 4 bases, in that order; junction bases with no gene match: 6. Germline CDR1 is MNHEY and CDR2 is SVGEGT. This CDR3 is CASSPGTGGLYEQYF. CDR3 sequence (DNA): TGTGCCAGCAGTCCCGGGACAGGGGGCTTGTACGAGCAGTACTTC.

The CDR3, as DNA: TGTGCCAGCAGTTACGGTAGCGGGAGTTACAATGAGCAGTTCTTC. It translates to CASSYGSGSYNEQFF. This chain links TRBV6-5 with TRBJ2-1, with TRBD2 matching 9 bases. The CDR3 sequence is 15 residues long. J was trimmed by 4 bases and V by 2 bases; bases with no gene match: 3. Germline-derived CDR1 and CDR2 are MNHEY and SVGAGI.

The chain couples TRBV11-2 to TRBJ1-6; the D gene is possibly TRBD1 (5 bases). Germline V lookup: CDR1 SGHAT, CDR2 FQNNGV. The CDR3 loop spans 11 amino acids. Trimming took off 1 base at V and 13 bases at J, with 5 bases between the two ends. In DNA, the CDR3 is TGTGCCAGCAGCTTAGGGGGGCCCCTCCACTTT. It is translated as CASSLGGPLHF.

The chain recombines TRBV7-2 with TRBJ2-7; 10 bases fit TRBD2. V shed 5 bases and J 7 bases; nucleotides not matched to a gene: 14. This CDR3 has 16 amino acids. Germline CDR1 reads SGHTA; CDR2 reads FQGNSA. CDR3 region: CASSPWSGRAFGEQYF. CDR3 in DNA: TGTGCCAGCAGCCCATGGAGCGGGAGGGCCTTTGGGGAGCAGTACTTC.

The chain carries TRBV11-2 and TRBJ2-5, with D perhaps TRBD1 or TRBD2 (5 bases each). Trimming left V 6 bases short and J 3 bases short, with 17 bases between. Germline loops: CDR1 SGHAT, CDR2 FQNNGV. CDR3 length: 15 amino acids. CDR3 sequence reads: CASRLGPGPKETQYF. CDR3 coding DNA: TGTGCCAGCAGGCTGGGTCCGGGGCCAAAAGAGACCCAGTACTTC.

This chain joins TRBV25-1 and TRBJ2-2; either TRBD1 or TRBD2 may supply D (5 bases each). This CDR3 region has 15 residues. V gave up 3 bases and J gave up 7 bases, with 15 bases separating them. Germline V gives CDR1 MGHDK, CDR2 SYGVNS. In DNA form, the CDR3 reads TGTGCCAGCAGTGAGTTCCAGGGTGGAGGCGGGGAGCTGTTTTTT. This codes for CASSEFQGGGGELFF.

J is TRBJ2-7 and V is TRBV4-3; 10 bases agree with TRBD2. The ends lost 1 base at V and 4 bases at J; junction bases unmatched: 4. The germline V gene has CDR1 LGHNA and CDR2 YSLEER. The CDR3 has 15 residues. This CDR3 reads CASSQVPAGGYEQYF. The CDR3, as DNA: TGCGCCAGCAGCCAAGTCCCAGCGGGAGGGTACGAGCAGTACTTC.

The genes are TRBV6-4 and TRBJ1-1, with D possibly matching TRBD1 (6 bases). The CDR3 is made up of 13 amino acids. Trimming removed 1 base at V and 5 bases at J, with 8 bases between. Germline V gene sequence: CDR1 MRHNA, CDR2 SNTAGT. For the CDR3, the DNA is TGTGCCAGCAGTGACTTACAGGGAACTGAAGCTTTCTTT. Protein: CASSDLQGTEAFF.

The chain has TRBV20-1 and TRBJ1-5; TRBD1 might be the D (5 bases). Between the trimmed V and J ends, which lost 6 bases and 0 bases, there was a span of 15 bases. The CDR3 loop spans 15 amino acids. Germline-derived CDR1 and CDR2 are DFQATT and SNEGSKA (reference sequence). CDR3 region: CSANRDSYSNQPQHF. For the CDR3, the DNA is TGCAGTGCAAACCGGGACTCTTATAGCAATCAGCCCCAGCATTTT.

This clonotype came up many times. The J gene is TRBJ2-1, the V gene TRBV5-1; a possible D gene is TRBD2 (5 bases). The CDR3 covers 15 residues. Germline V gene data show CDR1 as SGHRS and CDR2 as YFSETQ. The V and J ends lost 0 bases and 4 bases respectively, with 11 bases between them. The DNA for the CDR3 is TGCGCCAGCAGCTTGGCGGGGAACTCGTACAATGAGCAGTTCTTC. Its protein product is CASSLAGNSYNEQFF.

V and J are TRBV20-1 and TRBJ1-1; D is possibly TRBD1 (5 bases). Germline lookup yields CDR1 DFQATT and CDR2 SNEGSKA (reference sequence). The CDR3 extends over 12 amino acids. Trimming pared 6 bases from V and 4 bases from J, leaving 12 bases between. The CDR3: CSAVPGITEAFF. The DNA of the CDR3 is TGCAGTGCGGTACCAGGGATCACTGAAGCTTTCTTT.

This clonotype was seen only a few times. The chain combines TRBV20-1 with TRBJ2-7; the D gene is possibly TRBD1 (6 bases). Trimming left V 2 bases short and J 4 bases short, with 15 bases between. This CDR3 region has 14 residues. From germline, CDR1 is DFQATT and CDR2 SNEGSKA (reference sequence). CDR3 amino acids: CSARPTGTGYEQYF. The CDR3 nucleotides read TGCAGTGCTAGACCAACAGGGACGGGTTACGAGCAGTACTTC.

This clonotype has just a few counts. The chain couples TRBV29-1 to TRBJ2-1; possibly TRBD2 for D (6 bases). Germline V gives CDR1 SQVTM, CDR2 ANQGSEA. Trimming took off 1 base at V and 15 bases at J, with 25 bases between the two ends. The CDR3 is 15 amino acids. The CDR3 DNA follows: TGCAGCGTTGAAGGGTCTACTAGCTTAGGGAGTCTGCGGTTCTTC. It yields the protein CSVEGSTSLGSLRFF.

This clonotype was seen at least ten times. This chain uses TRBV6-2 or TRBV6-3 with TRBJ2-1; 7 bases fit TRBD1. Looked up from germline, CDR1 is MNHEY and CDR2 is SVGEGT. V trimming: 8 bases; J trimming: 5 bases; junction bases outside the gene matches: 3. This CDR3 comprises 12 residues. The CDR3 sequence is CASLQGDNEQFF. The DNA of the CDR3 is TGTGCCAGCCTCCAGGGGGACAATGAGCAGTTCTTC.

The CDR3 bases are TGTGCCAGCAGCCAAGAACTCCGGGCTAATGAAAAACTGTTTTTT. As protein: CASSQELRANEKLFF. V usage is TRBV14 and J usage is TRBJ1-4; no definite D call. The CDR3 runs 15 residues. With 0 bases removed from V and 3 bases from J, the gap between germline ends came to 8 bases. Germline V lookup: CDR1 SGHDN, CDR2 FVKESK.

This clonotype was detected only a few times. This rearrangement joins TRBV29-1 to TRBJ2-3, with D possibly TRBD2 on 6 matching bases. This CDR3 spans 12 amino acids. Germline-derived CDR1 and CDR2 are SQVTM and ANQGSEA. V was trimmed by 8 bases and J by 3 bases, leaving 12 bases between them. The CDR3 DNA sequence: TGCAGCATCGCCGGGGGAACAGATACGCAGTATTTT. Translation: CSIAGGTDTQYF.